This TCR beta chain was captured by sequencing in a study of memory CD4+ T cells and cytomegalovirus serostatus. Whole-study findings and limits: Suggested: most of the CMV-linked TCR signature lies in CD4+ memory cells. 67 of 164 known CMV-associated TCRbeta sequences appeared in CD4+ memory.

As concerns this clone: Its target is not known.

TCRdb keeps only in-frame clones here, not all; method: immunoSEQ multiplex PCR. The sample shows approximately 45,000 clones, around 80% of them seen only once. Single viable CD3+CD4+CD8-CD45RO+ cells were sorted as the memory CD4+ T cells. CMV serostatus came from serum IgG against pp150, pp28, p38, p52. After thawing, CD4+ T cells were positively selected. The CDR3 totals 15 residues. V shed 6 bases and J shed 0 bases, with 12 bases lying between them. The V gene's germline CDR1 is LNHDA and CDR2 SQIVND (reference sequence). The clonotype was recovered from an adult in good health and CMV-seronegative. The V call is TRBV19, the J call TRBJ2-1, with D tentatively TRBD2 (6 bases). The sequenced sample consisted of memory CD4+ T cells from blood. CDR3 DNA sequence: TGTGCCAGTAGGAAGGCGGGAAGCTCCTACAATGAGCAGTTCTTC. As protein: CASRKAGSSYNEQFF.